Listed below are T cell receptor beta chains from one sample, sequenced in a study of blood T cell repertoires in COVID-19. Produced via immunoSEQ multiplex PCR; TCRdb's table is partial and in-frame only. Of about 95,000 clones in the sample, roughly 86% were seen once. Sequenced material: peripheral blood. These receptors were obtained from a human donor in a cohort sampled during active COVID-19. CDR3s include the opening cysteine and the closing phenylalanine or tryptophan. Each record gives: CDR3 DNA, CDR3 protein, clone size, J gene, CDR3 length, V gene, D gene. The D gene is left open where the match is weak. Only some rows state a clone size, as once, few, many or a class for expanded clones.

TGTGCCAGCAGCTTAGGTCAGGGAAACACCGGGGAGCTGTTTTTT	CASSLGQGNTGELFF	.	TRBJ2-2	15	TRBV7-9	.
TGTGCCAGCAGTACCCGACAGGGGCTGAACACTGAAGCTTTCTTT	CASSTRQGLNTEAFF	few	TRBJ1-1	15	TRBV28	TRBD1
TGTGCCAGCAGGATTACCGGGACAATGAACACTGAAGCTTTCTTT	CASRITGTMNTEAFF	.	TRBJ1-1	15	TRBV6-5	.
TGTGCCAGCAGCTTAGGTTACCGGGACAGGGGGCGCTCTGGAAACACCATATATTTT	CASSLGYRDRGRSGNTIYF	.	TRBJ1-3	19	TRBV7-6	TRBD1
TGTGCCAGCACCGACAGGGTGTCCTACGAGCAGTACTTC	CASTDRVSYEQYF	.	TRBJ2-7	13	TRBV5-6	TRBD1
TGTGCCCGGGGGGCGGGTACCAACACCGGGGAGCTGTTTTTT	CARGAGTNTGELFF	.	TRBJ2-2	14	TRBV30	.
TGCGCCAGCAGCCACCTAGACAGCTTCAATCAGCCCCAGCATTTT	CASSHLDSFNQPQHF	few	TRBJ1-5	15	TRBV4-1	.
TGCGCCAGCAGCCAGGCTAACTTGGACAGTCCCGGGGAGCTGTTTTTT	CASSQANLDSPGELFF	few	TRBJ2-2	16	TRBV4-1	.
TGTGCCTGGAGTGTAGGCGGGGCCGGTGGAGAGACCCAGTACTTC	CAWSVGGAGGETQYF	.	TRBJ2-5	15	TRBV30	.
TGCGCCAGCAGCGCGACCGGGTCGCCCGGATTCGAGCAGTACTTC	CASSATGSPGFEQYF	.	TRBJ2-7	15	TRBV5-1	.